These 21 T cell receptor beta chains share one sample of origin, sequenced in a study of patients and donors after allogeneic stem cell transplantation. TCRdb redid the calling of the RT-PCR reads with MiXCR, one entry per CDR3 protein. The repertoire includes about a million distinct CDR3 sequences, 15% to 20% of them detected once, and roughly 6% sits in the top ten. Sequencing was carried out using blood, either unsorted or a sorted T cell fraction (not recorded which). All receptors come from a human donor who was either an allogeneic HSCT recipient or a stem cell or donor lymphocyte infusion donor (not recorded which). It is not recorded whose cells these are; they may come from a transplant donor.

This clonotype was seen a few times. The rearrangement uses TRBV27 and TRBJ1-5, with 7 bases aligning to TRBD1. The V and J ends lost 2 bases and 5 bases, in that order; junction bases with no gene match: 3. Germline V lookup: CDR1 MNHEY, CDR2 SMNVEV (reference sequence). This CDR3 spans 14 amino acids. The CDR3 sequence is CASSLHQGDQPQHF. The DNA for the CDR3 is TGTGCCAGCAGTTTACATCAGGGGGATCAGCCCCAGCATTTT.

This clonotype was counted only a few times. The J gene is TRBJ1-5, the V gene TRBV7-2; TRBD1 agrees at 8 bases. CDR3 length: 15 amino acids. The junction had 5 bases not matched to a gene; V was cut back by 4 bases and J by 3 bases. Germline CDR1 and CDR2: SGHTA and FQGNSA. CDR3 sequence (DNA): TGTGCCAGCAGCTCCCGGACAGGGTCCAATCAGCCCCAGCATTTT. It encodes CASSSRTGSNQPQHF.

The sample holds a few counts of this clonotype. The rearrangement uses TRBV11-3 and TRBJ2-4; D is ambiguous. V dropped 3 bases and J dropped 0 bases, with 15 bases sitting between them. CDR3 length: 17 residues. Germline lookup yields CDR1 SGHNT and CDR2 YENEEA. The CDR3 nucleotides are TGTGCCAGCAGCTTTTCCAAGACGGCTTTAGCCAAAAACATTCAGTACTTC. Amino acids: CASSFSKTALAKNIQYF.

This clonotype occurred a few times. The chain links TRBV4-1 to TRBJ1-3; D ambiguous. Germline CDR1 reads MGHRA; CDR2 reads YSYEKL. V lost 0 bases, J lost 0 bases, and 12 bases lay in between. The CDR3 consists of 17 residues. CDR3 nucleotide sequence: TGCGCCAGCAGCCAAGATCTGGGGTTTAGCTCTGGAAACACCATATATTTT. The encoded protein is CASSQDLGFSSGNTIYF.

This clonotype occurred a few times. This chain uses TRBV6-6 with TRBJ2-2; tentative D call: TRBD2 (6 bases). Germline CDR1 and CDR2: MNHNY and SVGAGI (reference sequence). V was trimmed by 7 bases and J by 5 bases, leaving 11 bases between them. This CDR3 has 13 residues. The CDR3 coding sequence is TGTGCCAGCACCCTAAGCGGGACCGGGGAGCTGTTTTTT. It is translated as CASTLSGTGELFF.

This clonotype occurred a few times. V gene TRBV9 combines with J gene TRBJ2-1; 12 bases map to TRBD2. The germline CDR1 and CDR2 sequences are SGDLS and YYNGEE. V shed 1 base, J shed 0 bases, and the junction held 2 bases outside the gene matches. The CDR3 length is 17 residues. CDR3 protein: CASSVLAGGSSYNEQFF. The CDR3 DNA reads TGTGCCAGCAGCGTACTAGCGGGGGGGAGCTCCTACAATGAGCAGTTCTTC.

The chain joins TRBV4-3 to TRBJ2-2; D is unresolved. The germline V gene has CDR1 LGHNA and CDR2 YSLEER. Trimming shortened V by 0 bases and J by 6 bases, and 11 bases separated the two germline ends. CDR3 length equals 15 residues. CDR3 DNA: TGCGCCAGCAGCCAAGAACTGAGACGGGCCGGGGAGCTGTTTTTT. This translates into CASSQELRRAGELFF.

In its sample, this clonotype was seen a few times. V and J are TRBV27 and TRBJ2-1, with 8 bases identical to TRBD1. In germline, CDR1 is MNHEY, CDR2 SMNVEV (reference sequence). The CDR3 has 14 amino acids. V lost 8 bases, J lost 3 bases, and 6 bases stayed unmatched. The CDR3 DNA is TGTGCCAGCTCCAGGGGACAGGTCTACAATGAGCAGTTCTTC. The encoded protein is CASSRGQVYNEQFF.

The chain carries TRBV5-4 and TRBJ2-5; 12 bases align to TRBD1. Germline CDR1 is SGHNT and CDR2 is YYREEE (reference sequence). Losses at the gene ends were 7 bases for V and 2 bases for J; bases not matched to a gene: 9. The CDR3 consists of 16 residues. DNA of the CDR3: TGTGCCAGCCGGAACCGGGACAGGGGGCTTCAAGAGACCCAGTACTTC. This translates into CASRNRDRGLQETQYF.

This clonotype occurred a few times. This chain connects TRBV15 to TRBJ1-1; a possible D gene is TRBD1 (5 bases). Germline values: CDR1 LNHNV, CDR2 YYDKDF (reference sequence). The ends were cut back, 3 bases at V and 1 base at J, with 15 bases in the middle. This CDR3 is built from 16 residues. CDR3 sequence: CATSSGKLTGNTEAFF. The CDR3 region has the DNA TGTGCCACCAGCAGCGGTAAACTAACAGGGAACACTGAAGCTTTCTTT.

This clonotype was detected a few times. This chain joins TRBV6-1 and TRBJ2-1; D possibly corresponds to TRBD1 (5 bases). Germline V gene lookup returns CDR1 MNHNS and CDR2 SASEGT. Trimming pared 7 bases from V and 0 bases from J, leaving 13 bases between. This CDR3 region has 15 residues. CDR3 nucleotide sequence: TGTGCCAGCAAAAAGACAGTTCGCTCCTACAATGAGCAGTTCTTC. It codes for CASKKTVRSYNEQFF.

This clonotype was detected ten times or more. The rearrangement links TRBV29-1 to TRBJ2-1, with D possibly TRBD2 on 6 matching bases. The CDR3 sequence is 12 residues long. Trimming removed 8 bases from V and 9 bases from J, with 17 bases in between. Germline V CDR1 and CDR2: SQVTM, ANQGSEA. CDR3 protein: CSSAGRGVEQFF. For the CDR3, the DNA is TGCAGCTCCGCCGGGCGGGGAGTTGAGCAGTTCTTC.

CDR3 sequence reads: CAISGTVDYGYTF. The CDR3 coding sequence is TGTGCCATCAGTGGTACAGTGGACTATGGCTACACCTTC. The chain joins TRBV10-3 to TRBJ1-2; D uncertain. Germline V gene sequence: CDR1 ENHRY, CDR2 SYGVKD. The CDR3 extends over 13 amino acids. V shed 4 bases and J shed 3 bases, with 9 bases lying between them.

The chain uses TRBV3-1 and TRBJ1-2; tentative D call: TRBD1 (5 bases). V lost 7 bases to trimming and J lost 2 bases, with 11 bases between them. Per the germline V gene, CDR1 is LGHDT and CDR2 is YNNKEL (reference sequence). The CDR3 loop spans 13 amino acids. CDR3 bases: TGTGCCAGCAAGAGGGGCTGGAACTATGGCTACACCTTC. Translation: CASKRGWNYGYTF.

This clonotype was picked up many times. CDR3 region: CASSLWHQPQHF. CDR3 DNA sequence: TGTGCCAGCAGTTTATGGCATCAGCCCCAGCATTTT. This chain links TRBV12-3 or TRBV12-4 with TRBJ1-5; unclear D gene. The CDR3 consists of 12 residues. Trimming cost V 2 bases and J 5 bases, with 4 bases left between them.

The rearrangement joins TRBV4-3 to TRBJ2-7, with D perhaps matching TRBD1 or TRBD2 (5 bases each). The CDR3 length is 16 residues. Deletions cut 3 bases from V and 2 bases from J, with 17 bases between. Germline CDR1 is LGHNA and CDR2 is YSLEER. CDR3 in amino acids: CASSHVPGTGPYEQYF. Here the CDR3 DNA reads TGCGCCAGCAGCCACGTACCCGGGACCGGCCCCTACGAGCAGTACTTC.

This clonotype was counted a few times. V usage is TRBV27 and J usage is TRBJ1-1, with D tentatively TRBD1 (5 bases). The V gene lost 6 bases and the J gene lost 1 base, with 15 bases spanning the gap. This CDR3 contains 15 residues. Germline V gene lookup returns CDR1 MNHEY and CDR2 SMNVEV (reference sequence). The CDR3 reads CASSLSFGQNTEAFF. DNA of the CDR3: TGTGCCAGCAGCCTCTCATTTGGACAGAACACTGAAGCTTTCTTT.

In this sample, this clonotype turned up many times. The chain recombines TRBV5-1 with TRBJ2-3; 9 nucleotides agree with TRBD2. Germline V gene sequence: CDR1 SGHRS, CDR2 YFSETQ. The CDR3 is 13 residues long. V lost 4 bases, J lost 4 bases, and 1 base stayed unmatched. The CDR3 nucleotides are TGCGCCAGCAGCCCTAGCGGGGCAGATACGCAGTATTTT. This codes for CASSPSGADTQYF.

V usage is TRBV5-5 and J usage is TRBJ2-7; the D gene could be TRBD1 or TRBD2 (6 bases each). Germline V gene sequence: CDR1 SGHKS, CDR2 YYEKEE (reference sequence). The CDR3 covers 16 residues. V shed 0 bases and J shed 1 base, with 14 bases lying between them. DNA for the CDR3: TGTGCCAGCAGCTTGGAGGGGGGATCAAAGTCCTACGAGCAGTACTTC. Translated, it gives CASSLEGGSKSYEQYF.

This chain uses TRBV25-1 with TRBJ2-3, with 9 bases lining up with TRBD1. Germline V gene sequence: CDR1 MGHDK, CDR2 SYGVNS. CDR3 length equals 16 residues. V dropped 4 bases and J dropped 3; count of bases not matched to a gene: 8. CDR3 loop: CASSASQGAGTDTQYF. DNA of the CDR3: TGTGCCAGCAGTGCCTCACAGGGGGCAGGGACAGATACGCAGTATTTT.

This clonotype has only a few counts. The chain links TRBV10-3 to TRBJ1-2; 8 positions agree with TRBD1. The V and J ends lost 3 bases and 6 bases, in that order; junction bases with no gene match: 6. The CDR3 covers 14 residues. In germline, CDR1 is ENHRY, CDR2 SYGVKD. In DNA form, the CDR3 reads TGTGCCATCAGTGAAGCCACAGGGGGGCATGGCTACACCTTC. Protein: CAISEATGGHGYTF.